One T cell receptor (beta chain) is described in this entry. The data belong to a study of blood T cell repertoires in COVID-19. Looking at the study overall: Italy, Spain and the United States were the sources of the convalescent and acute COVID-19 samples. Nucleic acid was either cDNA or gDNA, and it came from T cells, B-cell-depleted T cells, or PBMCs.

The CDR3 contains 15 residues. Germline CDR1 reads LNHNV; CDR2 reads YYDKDF (reference sequence). V lost 2 bases to trimming and J lost 6 bases, with 17 bases between them. In the original processing: Reference gene primers were amplified, and this amplification served to estimate nucleated cell counts. Only in-frame clones appear in the TCRdb table, and some are missing; sequencing was by immunoSEQ multiplex PCR. The V and J calls and the clone size are those of that table, but D and trimming were determined from the DNA. The table has 40,000 to 60,000 clones, about nine tenths seen once. The source is a human donor in a cohort sampled during active COVID-19. Sequenced material: peripheral blood. The chain joins TRBV15 to TRBJ2-7; D remains ambiguous. The CDR3 region is CATSRPQVGSTEQYF. The CDR3 DNA sequence: TGTGCCACCAGCAGACCCCAGGTAGGATCGACCGAGCAGTACTTC.